The entry below describes one T cell receptor (beta chain). Antigen specificity is unknown. Profiled with immunoSEQ multiplex PCR; TCRdb holds only in-frame clones, not every one. Altogether some 130,000 clones are present, roughly 88% being singletons, with the ten largest covering less than 4%. This record comes from a study of T cell responses to AZD1222 COVID-19 vaccine. At the level of the study: The study pooled second doses at about 4 or about 12 weeks.

The study, taken as a whole, reports: Most donors were white British and more were female, and clonal diversity was possibly underestimated.

In germline, CDR1 is KGHSH, CDR2 LQKENI. Trimming took 3 bases from V and 0 from J, leaving 17 bases between them. There are 17 residues in the CDR3. The clonotype was recovered from an adult in good health. This chain connects TRBV18 to TRBJ1-2; tentatively, D is TRBD1 (5 bases). Sequenced here: peripheral blood, sampled on day 0 of AZD1222 vaccination. CDR3 protein: CASSPLTGGEANYGYTF. In nucleotides, the CDR3 is TGTGCCAGCTCACCTTTGACTGGGGGGGAAGCTAACTATGGCTACACCTTC.